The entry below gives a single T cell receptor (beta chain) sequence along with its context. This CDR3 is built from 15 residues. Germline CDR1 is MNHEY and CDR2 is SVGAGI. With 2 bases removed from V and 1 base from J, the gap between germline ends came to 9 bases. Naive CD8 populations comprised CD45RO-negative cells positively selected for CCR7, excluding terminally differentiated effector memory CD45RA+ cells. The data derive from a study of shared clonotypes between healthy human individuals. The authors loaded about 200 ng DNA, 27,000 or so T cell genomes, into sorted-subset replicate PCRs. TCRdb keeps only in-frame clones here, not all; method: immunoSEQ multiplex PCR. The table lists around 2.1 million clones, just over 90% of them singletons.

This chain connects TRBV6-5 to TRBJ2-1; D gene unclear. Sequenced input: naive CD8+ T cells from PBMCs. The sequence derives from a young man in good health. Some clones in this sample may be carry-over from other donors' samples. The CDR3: CASSYVGLSYNEQFF. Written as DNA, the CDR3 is TGTGCCAGCAGTTACGTAGGTCTTTCCTACAATGAGCAGTTCTTC.